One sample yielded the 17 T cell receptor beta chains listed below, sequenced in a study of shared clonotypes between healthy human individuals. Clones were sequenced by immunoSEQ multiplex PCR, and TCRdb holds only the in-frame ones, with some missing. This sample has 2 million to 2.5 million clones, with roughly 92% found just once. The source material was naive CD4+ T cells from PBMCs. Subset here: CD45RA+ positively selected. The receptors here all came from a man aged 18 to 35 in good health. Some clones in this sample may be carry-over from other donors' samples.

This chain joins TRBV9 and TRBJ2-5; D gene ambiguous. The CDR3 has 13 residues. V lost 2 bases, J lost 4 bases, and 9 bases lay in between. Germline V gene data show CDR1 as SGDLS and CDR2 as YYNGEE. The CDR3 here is CASSVSLVETQYF. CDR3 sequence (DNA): TGTGCCAGCAGCGTTTCGCTAGTAGAGACCCAGTACTTC.

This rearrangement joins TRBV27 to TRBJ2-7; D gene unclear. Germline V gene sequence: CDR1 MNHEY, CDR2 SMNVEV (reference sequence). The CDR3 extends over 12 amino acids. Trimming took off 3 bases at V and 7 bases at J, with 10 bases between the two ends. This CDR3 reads CASSFPGREQYF. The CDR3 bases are TGTGCCAGCAGTTTCCCCGGCCGGGAGCAGTACTTC.

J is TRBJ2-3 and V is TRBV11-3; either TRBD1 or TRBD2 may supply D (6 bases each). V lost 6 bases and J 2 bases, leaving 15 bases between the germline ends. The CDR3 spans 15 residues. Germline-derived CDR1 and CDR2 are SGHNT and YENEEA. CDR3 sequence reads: CASSRRGAPTDTQYF. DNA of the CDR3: TGTGCCAGCAGTAGGAGGGGGGCCCCCACAGATACGCAGTATTTT.

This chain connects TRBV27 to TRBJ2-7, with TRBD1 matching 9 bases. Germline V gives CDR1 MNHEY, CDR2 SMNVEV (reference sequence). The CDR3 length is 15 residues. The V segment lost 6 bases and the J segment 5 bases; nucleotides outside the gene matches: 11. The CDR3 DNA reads TGTGCCAGCAGCTTTTCCCGGGACAGGGCTGACGAGCAGTACTTC. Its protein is CASSFSRDRADEQYF.

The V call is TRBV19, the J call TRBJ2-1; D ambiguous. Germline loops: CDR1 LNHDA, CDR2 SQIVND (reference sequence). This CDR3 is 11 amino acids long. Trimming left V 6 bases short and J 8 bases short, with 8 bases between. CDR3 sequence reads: CASRSIDEQFF. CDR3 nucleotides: TGTGCCAGTAGGTCGATAGATGAGCAGTTCTTC. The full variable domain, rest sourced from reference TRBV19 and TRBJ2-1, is DGGITQSPKYLFRKEGQNVTLSCEQNLNHDAMYWYRQDPGQGLRLIYYSQIVNDFQKGDIAEGYSVSREKKESFPLTVTSAQKNPTAFYLCASRSIDEQFFGPGTRLTVL.

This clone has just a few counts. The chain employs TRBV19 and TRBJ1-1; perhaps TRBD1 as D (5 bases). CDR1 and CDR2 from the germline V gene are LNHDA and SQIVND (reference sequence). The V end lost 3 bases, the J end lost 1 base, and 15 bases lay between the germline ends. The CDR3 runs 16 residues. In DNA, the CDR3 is TGTGCCAGTAGTATGTCTAGAGGGACGGGGAACACTGAAGCTTTCTTT. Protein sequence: CASSMSRGTGNTEAFF.

The CDR3 region is CASSSPIRLAGSRGEQFF. The CDR3 region has the DNA TGTGCCAGCAGCTCCCCCATTAGACTAGCGGGATCCCGGGGTGAGCAGTTCTTC. The gene calls are TRBV27 and TRBJ2-1; the match to TRBD2 covers 11 bases. This CDR3 is 18 amino acids long. The ends lost 6 bases at V and 9 bases at J; junction bases unmatched: 19. Germline CDR1 reads MNHEY; CDR2 reads SMNVEV (reference sequence).

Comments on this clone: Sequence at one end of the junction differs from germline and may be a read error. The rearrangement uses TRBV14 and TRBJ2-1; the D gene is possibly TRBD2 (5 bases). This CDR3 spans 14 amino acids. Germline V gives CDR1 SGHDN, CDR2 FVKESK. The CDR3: CASSLGGLYSEQFF. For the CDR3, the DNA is TGTGCCAGCAGCCTTGGCGGGCTCTACAGTGAGCAGTTCTTC.

CDR3 sequence: CASSLGSGTGLNEQFF. CDR3 coding DNA: TGTGCCAGCAGCTTAGGTAGCGGGACAGGGCTCAATGAGCAGTTCTTC. The chain has TRBV7-2 and TRBJ2-1; D might be TRBD1 (9 bases). Looked up from germline, CDR1 is SGHTA and CDR2 is FQGNSA. Trimming took off 1 base at V and 6 bases at J, with 16 bases between the two ends. The CDR3 is 16 residues long.

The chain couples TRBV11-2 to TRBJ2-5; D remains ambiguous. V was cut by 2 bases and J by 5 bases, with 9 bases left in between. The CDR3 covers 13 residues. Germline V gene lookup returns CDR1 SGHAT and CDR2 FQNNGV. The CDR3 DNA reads TGTGCCAGCAGCTTACCGCTGGGGGAGACCCAGTACTTC. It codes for CASSLPLGETQYF.

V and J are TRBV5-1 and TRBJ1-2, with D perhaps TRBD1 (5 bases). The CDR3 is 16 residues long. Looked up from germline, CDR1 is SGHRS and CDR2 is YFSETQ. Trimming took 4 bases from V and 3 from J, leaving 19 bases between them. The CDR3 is CASSGGPISSDYGYTF. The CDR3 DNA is TGCGCCAGCAGCGGGGGACCTATCAGCTCGGACTATGGCTACACCTTC.

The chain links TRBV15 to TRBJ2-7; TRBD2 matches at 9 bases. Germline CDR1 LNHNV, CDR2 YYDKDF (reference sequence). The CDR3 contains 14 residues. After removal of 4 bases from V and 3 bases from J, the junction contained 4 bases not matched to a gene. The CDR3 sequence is CATSNSGSRYEQYF. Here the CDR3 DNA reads TGTGCCACCAGCAATAGCGGGAGCCGCTACGAGCAGTACTTC.

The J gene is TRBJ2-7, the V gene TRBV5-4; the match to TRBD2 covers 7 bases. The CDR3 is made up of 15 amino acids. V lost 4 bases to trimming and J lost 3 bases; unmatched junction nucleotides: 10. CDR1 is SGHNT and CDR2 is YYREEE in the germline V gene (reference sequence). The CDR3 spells CASSPGHGRFYEQYF. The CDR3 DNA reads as TGTGCCAGCAGCCCGGGGCACGGGAGGTTCTACGAGCAGTACTTC. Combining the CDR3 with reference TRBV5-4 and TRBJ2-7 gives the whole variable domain ETGVTQSPTHLIKTRGQQVTLRCSSQSGHNTVSWYQQALGQGPQFIFQYYREEENGRGNFPPRFSGLQFPNYSSELNVNALELDDSALYLCASSPGHGRFYEQYFGPGTRLTVT.

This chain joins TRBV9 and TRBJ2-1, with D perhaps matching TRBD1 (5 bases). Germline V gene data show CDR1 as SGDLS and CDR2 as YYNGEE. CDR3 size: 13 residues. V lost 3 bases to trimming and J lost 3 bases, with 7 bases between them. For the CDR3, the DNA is TGTGCCAGCAGCGCCAGGGTCTACAATGAGCAGTTCTTC. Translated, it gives CASSARVYNEQFF.

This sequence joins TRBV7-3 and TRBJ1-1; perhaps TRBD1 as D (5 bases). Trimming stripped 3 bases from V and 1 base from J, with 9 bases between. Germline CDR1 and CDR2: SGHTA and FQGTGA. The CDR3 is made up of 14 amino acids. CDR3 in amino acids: CASSLLQENTEAFF. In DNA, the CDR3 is TGTGCCAGCAGCTTGCTACAGGAGAACACTGAAGCTTTCTTT.

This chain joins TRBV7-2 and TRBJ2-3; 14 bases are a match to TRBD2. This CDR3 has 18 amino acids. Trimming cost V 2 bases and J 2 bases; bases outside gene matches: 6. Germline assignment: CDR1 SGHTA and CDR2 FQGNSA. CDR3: CASSLQGLAGDFTDTQYF. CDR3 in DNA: TGTGCCAGCAGCTTACAGGGACTAGCGGGAGATTTCACAGATACGCAGTATTTT.

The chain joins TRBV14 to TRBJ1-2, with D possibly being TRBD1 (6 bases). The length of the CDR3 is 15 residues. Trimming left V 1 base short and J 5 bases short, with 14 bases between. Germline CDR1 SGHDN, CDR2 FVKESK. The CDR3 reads CASSQVNRDLYGYTF. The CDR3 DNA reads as TGTGCCAGCAGCCAAGTAAACAGGGACTTATATGGCTACACCTTC.